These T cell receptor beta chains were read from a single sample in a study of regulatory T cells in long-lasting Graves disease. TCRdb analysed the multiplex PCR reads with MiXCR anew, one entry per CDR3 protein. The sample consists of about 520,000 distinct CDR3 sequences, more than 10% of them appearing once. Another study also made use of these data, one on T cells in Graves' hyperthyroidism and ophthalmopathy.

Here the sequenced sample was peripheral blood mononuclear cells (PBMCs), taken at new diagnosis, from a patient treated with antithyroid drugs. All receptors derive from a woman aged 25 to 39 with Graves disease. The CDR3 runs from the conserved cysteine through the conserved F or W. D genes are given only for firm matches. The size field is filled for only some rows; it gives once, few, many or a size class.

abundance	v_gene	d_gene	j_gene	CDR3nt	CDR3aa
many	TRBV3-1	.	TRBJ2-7	TGTGCCAGCAGCCGCCGACTCAACGAGCAGTACTTC	CASSRRLNEQYF
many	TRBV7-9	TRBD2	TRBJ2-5	TGTGCCAGCCGACTAGCGGTCCGCGAGACCCAGTACTTC	CASRLAVRETQYF
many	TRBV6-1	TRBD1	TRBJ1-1	TGTGCCAGCAGGAACCGGGACAGGAACACTGAAGCTTTCTTT	CASRNRDRNTEAFF
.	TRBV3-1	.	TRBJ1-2	TGTGCCAGCAGCCAAGGCAACCTCGGGGGCTACACCTTC	CASSQGNLGGYTF
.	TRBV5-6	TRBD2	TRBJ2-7	TGTGCCAGCAGCTTGGGGGCGTCCCGATCTAGCGGGAGGTCCTACGAGCAGTACTTC	CASSLGASRSSGRSYEQYF
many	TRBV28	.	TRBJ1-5	TGTGCCAGCAGTTTAGCCCGGTCGGGGGCACGGCAGCCCCAGCATTTT	CASSLARSGARQPQHF
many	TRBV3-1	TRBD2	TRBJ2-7	TGTGCCAGCAGCTTAGCGGGAGGGCCTAGCGAGCAGTACTTC	CASSLAGGPSEQYF
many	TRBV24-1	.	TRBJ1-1	TGTGCCACCAGGTCGACAGTTGCCACTGAAGCTTTCTTT	CATRSTVATEAFF
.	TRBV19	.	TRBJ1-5	TGTGCCAGTAGTACAGACAGGTTCAATCAGCCCCGGCATTTT	CASSTDRFNQPRHF
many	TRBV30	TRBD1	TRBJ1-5	TGTGCCTCAAAGGGACAGGGGCGTCAGCCCCAGCATTTT	CASKGQGRQPQHF
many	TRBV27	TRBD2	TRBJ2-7	TGTGCCAGCAGTGGACTAGCGGGAGACCTCAATACCTACGAGCAGTACTTC	CASSGLAGDLNTYEQYF
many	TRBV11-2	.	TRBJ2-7	TGTGCCAGCAGCTTAGCCGGAACCTACGAGCAGTACTTC	CASSLAGTYEQYF
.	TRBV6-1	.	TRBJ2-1	TGTGCCAGCACCTCCGGAGGGGAACAGTTCTTC	CASTSGGEQFF
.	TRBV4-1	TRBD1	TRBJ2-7	TGCGCCAGCAGCCAACTCCGGGACAGCCCCTACGAGCAGTACTTC	CASSQLRDSPYEQYF
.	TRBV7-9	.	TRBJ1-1	TGTGCCAGCAGCCCCCCGGAAGGCCCTGAAGCTTTCTTT	CASSPPEGPEAFF
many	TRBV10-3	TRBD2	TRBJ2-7	TGTGCCATCAGCCCCTCTCCGGGAGGGCCGGGGGAGCAGTACTTC	CAISPSPGGPGEQYF
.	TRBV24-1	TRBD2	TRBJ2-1	TGTGCCACCAGTGTTAGCGGGACGGGACACAATGAGCAGTTCTTC	CATSVSGTGHNEQFF
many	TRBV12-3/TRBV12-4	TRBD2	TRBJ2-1	TGTGCCAGCAGTTTGGGAGGGAGTACGGATGAGCAGTTCTTC	CASSLGGSTDEQFF
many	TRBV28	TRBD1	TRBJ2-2	TGTGCCAGCAGTTTAGAGGGGGCAAGCACCGGGGAGCTGTTTTTT	CASSLEGASTGELFF
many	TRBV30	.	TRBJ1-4	TGTGCCTGGAGTGGGGGGATGTTGAGTGAAAAACTGTTTTTT	CAWSGGMLSEKLFF
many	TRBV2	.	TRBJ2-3	TGTGCCAGCAAGTGGGGATTCACAGATACGCAGTATTTT	CASKWGFTDTQYF
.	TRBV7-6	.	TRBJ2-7	TGTGCCAGCAAAGAGACCCCTTCCCTCTACGAGCAGTACTTC	CASKETPSLYEQYF
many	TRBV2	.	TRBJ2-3	TGTGCCAGCAGTGTCTACACAGATACGCAGTATTTT	CASSVYTDTQYF
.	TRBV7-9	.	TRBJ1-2	TGTGCCAGCAGCCCCAGCGGAGTGAACAGCTATGGCTACACCTTT	CASSPSGVNSYGYTF
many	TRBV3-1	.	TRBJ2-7	TGTGCCAGCAGTCATACTTACGGCTACGAGCAGTACTTC	CASSHTYGYEQYF
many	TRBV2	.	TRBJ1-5	TGTGCCAGCAGTGAAGCGGTCAGGGGGCCCCAGCATTTT	CASSEAVRGPQHF
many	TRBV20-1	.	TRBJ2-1	TGCAGTGCTCTTAGCTTTAGCTCCTACAATGAGCAGTTCTTC	CSALSFSSYNEQFF
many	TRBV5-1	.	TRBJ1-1	TGCGCCAGCAGCTCCTCGACAACCTCTTTGAACACTGAAGCTTTCTTT	CASSSSTTSLNTEAFF
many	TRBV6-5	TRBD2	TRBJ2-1	TGTGCCAGCAGTTACCCCAGCAGCGGGAGGGATTCCTACAATGAGCAGTTCTTC	CASSYPSSGRDSYNEQFF
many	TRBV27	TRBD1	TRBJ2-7	TGTGCCAGCAGTTTTTGGGACAGGGGCGAGCAGTACTTC	CASSFWDRGEQYF
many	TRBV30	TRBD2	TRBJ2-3	TGTGCCTGGAGGGGGTATTCGCGGGAGGAAGAAGATACGCAGTATTTT	CAWRGYSREEEDTQYF
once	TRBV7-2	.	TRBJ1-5	TGTGCCAGCAGCCCCGAGTTCGGGACCCATAATCAGCCCCAGCATTTT	CASSPEFGTHNQPQHF
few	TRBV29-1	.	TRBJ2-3	TGCAGCGTCAATTTTCGCGGTACCACAGATACGCAGTATTTT	CSVNFRGTTDTQYF
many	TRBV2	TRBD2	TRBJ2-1	TGTGCCAGCAGTGAAGGCGCGGGAGGGCCCAATGAGCAGTTCTTC	CASSEGAGGPNEQFF
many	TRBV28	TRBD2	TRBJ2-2	TGTGCCAGCAGTCTCGTGGCAGCGGGAGGGCCCGGCACCGGGGAGCTGTTTTTT	CASSLVAAGGPGTGELFF
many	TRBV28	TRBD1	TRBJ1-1	TGTGCCACCAAACCAGGGGGACAGCAGAACACTGAAGCTTTCTTT	CATKPGGQQNTEAFF
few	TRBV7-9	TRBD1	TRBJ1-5	TGTGCCAGCAGCCCAACAGGGGCTAACAATCAGCCCCAGCATTTT	CASSPTGANNQPQHF
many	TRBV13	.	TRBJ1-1	TGTGCCAGCAGCTCCAATATTTGGGGGGTGAACACTGAAGCTTTCTTT	CASSSNIWGVNTEAFF
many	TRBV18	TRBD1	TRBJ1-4	TGTGCCAGCTCACCGGACAGGGGCACTAATGAAAAACTGTTTTTT	CASSPDRGTNEKLFF
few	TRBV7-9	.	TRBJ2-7	TGTGCCAGCAGCTTAAAAGCAGGGGTCCACTCCTACGAGCAGTACTTC	CASSLKAGVHSYEQYF
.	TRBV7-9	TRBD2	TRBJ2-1	TGTGCCAGCAGCGCCTCCTCCGGGACTACCAGCTCCTACAATGAGCAGTTCTTC	CASSASSGTTSSYNEQFF